This T cell receptor (beta chain) came from a study of blood T cell repertoires in COVID-19. Study summary: The analysed material was cDNA or gDNA that came from T cells, B-cell-depleted T cells, or PBMCs.

The CDR3 is 14 amino acids. Looked up from germline, CDR1 is MNHNS and CDR2 is SASEGT. J was trimmed by 5 bases and V by 3 bases; bases with no gene match: 4. Data came from immunoSEQ multiplex PCR; TCRdb stores just in-frame clones and leaves some out. The sample lists roughly 180,000 clones, approximately 84% occurring once. This clonotype originated in a woman between 45 and 60 years old with COVID-19, enrolled during active disease. Sequenced material: peripheral blood. The genes are TRBV6-1 and TRBJ2-3; TRBD2 aligns across 8 bases. CDR3 sequence (DNA): TGTGCCAGCAGTGACCTCGGGGGGGGAGATACGCAGTATTTT. It specifies CASSDLGGGDTQYF.